Described below is a single T cell receptor beta chain sequence and its context. Its antigen is still unknown. This entry belongs to a study of vaccination and CD4 T cells after COVID-19. Study details: Post-diagnosis, post-COVID samples were collected after a median approximately 110 days, ranging 35 to 161. Each control was exposed to a CEFX pool, an HIV-1 Nef pool, or no peptide at all. Cells were stimulated with overlapping spike peptide pools from SARS-CoV-2, HCoV-NL63, HCoV-OC43 and HCoV-229E. Overall study results and limits: With convalescent patients, a median roughly 83% of reactive clones emerged solely after vaccination.

Treatment indicated: roughly 10-day PBMC culture with coronavirus spike peptide pools or control peptides (ViraFEST assay). Investigators obtained the unexposed donor's CD4+ T cells before the COVID-19 pandemic (2011-2018). Oncomine TCR Beta short-read sequencing was applied to DNA from cultured CD4+ T cells. TCRdb independently ran MiXCR on the PCR reads; one entry per CDR3 protein. The sample records several thousand distinct CDR3 sequences, approximately 50% being singletons. The sequence came from a human donor in good health. Source material: CD4+ T cells from blood, cultured in vitro.

The CDR3 reads CASSLVATGNTEAFF. The CDR3 bases are TGTGCCAGCAGCTTAGTCGCGACAGGGAACACTGAAGCTTTCTTT. V usage is TRBV11-2 and J usage is TRBJ1-1; TRBD1 is a possible D gene (6 bases). Germline CDR1 is SGHAT and CDR2 is FQNNGV. The length of the CDR3 is 15 residues. V dropped 1 base and J dropped 1 base, with 10 bases sitting between them.